This TCR beta chain was recovered during a study of tumor-infiltrating lymphocytes in primary liver carcinoma. Overall study findings and caveats: Tumors reached a significantly greater top-250-clone fraction than blood did (p = 0.039).

Unsorted bulk tissue (roughly 20-34 mg) underwent RNA and DNA co-extraction. Reverse transcription of approximately 0.55 ug total RNA with a constant-region primer produced TCR beta cDNA. A slightly modified ARM-PCR protocol with three nested multiplex PCR rounds produced these TCR beta libraries. For around 10 cycles apiece, the opening two PCR rounds ran with TRBV1-TRBV30 forward primers and a C-beta reverse primer. Using its own MiXCR run on the multiplex PCR reads, TCRdb lists one record per CDR3 protein. The data show some 46,000 distinct CDR3 sequences, 60% to 80% seen once. V was shortened by 0 bases and J by 3 bases, with 11 bases between the two germline ends. Germline CDR1 reads GTSNPN; CDR2 reads SVGIG (reference sequence). The CDR3 covers 15 residues. This clonotype was counted many times. What it recognizes is unknown.

The sequence was collected from a woman in her twenties or thirties with primary liver carcinoma and hepatitis B virus infection. The rearrangement uses TRBV30 and TRBJ2-2, with D unclear. Source material: tumor-adjacent normal liver tissue. CDR3 nucleotides: TGTGCCTGGAGTGTACCTGGGGTGGACACCGGGGAGCTGTTTTTT. Translation gives CAWSVPGVDTGELFF.